Detailed here is one T cell receptor beta chain. It lacks a known antigen. The sample holds no much larger clone one base away, and base qualities are not on file. TCRbeta CDR3 regions were amplified from genomic DNA by means of the immunoSEQ Assay, a bias-controlled multiplex PCR. The source study handled its data this way. The number of nucleated cells in each sample was estimated from the amplification of reference gene primers within the assay. To quantify the absolute abundance of each unique TCRbeta CDR3 rearrangement, sequence reads were collapsed and filtered. For each sample, productive Simpson clonality was calculated as the square root of Simpson's diversity index across productive rearrangements. Held by TCRdb, this immuneACCESS table contains in-frame sequences only and omits some clones. Under half of the omission traces to an unresolved V gene where checked; the cause of the rest is unknown. The V and J calls and clone size come from that table; D and trimming were worked out from the DNA. For this sample there are roughly 100,000 clones; around 82% appear just once. The ten largest clones take up approximately 13% of the sample.

Collaborating institutions collected whole blood in K2EDTA tubes following their own protocols. Collaborator samples were shipped for TCRbeta analysis as frozen whole blood, isolated PBMCs, or DNA extracted from either sample type. This sample was included in a study of blood T cell repertoires in COVID-19 (dated by TCRdb to 2018 to 2021). The study in broad terms: Samples covering the acute and convalescent phases of COVID-19 were provided by collaborators in the United States, Italy and Spain. Where HLA class I and class II types were available, the types were taken from metadata supplied by the sample provider, not from assay-based typing. The material from the prospective study consisted of cDNA or gDNA derived from T cells, B-cell-depleted T cells, or PBMCs. Sample metadata almost always included a de-identified subject ID, COVID-19 status, age in years and sex. Deeply sampled blood TCRbeta repertoires from subjects exposed to, actively infected with, or recovered from COVID-19 were included in the dataset. Samples came from the ongoing ImmuneRACE study (first 160 participants) plus 1,254 subjects from 6 global collaborators. The repertoires were made available in a free public database intended to serve as a resource for research on the immune response to SARS-CoV-2. Broader findings and caveats from the paper: Clinical and demographic metadata were provided uncurated, with the amount varying by source and participant.

Reading the germline V gene (reference sequence) gives CDR1 GTSNPN and CDR2 SVGIG. Trimming costs V 2 bases and J 4 bases, and their ends lie 21 bases apart. CDR3 length: 17 amino acids, cysteine to phenylalanine. Of all the DNA, just the CDR3 is kept, 51 bases in frame from base 1. What was sequenced was peripheral blood. The rearrangement joined TRBV30 to TRBJ1-3, with TRBD1 perhaps the D gene, on 6 matching bases. This clonotype was obtained from a human donor in a cohort sampled during active or convalescent COVID-19. The nucleotide sequence reads TGTGCCTGGAGTCCAAGCCTGCAGCAGGGGCCCGGAAACACCATATATTTT. This gives the protein CAWSPSLQQGPGNTIYF.